This T cell receptor (beta chain) was sequenced in a study of blood T cell repertoires in COVID-19. At the level of the study: Whether acute or convalescent, the COVID-19 samples came from the United States, Italy and Spain.

V was pared by 2 bases and J by 6 bases, with 10 bases between. The CDR3 has 14 amino acids. Germline-derived CDR1 and CDR2 are KGHSH and LQKENI. Participants came from some 23 US areas, aged roughly 18 to 100 years. Only one count was recorded for this clone. Some clones are missing from TCRdb's copy, which holds only in-frame ones; the method was immunoSEQ multiplex PCR. Of a few hundred thousand clones in the sample, roughly 84% were seen once. The rearrangement links TRBV18 to TRBJ1-4; D not certain. The material sequenced was PBMCs or T cells enriched from blood (not recorded which). The sequence was collected from a woman between 25 and 40 years old who had recovered from COVID-19. CDR3 loop: CASSPLAADEKLFF. In nucleotides, the CDR3 is TGTGCCAGCTCACCATTAGCAGCGGATGAAAAACTGTTTTTT.